The rows below give T cell receptor beta chains drawn from one sample of a study of tumor T cells in aggressive B-cell lymphoma. Method: immunoSEQ multiplex PCR; TCRdb's copy keeps in-frame clones and lacks some. The sample consists of just under 10,000 clones, about 82% of them appearing once. Sequencing was done on a sample of tumor tissue. The receptor set was obtained from an adult with diffuse large B cell lymphoma. Both conserved end residues are part of each CDR3. Each record gives: J gene, D gene, V gene, CDR3 length, clone size, CDR3 protein, CDR3 DNA. The D gene is left open where the match is weak. Clone sizes are given selectively: once, few, many, or a class where the clone is expanded.

TRBJ2-6 . TRBV5-1 14 . CASSLIAGANVLTF TGCGCCAGCAGCTTAATCGCTGGGGCCAACGTCCTGACTTTC
TRBJ1-2 TRBD1 TRBV4-2 16 . CASSQDARGANYGYTF TGTGCCAGCAGCCAAGATGCCAGGGGGGCTAACTATGGCTACACCTTC
TRBJ2-1 TRBD2 TRBV28 14 once CASSRTSGYNEQFF TGTGCCAGCAGTAGGACTAGCGGATACAATGAGCAGTTCTTC
TRBJ1-5 . TRBV6-1 14 . CASSDGQRYQPQHF TGTGCCAGCAGTGATGGACAGCGTTATCAGCCCCAGCATTTT
TRBJ2-5 TRBD2 TRBV16 15 . CASSQFFSGKETQYF TGTGCCAGCAGCCAATTCTTCAGCGGGAAGGAGACCCAGTACTTC
TRBJ2-7 . TRBV7-4 16 . CASSFFAGADSYEQYF TGTGCCAGCAGCTTTTTTGCGGGGGCCGACTCCTACGAGCAGTACTTC
TRBJ1-2 . TRBV27 15 . CASSFWADHDYGYTF TGTGCCAGCAGTTTTTGGGCAGATCATGACTATGGCTACACCTTC
TRBJ2-7 . TRBV6-5 14 once CASSPSGGGYEQYF TGTGCCAGCAGCCCCTCCGGGGGAGGCTACGAGCAGTACTTC
TRBJ2-3 . TRBV19 19 . CASSTVFRDPLAGTDTQYF TGTGCCAGTAGTACCGTTTTTCGCGACCCTCTTGCGGGGACAGATACGCAGTATTTT
TRBJ2-4 . TRBV4-2 15 . CASSEPSTGKNIQYF TGTGCCAGCAGCGAACCCTCTACGGGCAAAAACATTCAGTACTTC
TRBJ1-2 TRBD1 TRBV7-9 14 . CASSQGTGGYGYTF TGTGCCAGCAGTCAGGGGACAGGGGGCTATGGCTACACCTTC
TRBJ2-7 TRBD2 TRBV7-2 15 . CASSRSGRGTYEQYF TGTGCCAGTAGCCGAAGCGGGAGGGGGACCTACGAGCAGTACTTC
TRBJ1-6 . TRBV4-2 15 once CASSQDGAYNSPLHF TGTGCCAGCAGCCAAGATGGGGCTTATAATTCACCCCTCCACTTT
TRBJ2-1 . TRBV20-1 11 . CSALGAHEQFF TGCAGTGCCCTAGGGGCACATGAGCAGTTCTTC
TRBJ2-7 TRBD2 TRBV2 17 . CASSEAKASGSSYEQYF TGTGCCAGCAGTGAAGCGAAGGCTAGCGGGAGCTCCTACGAGCAGTACTTC
TRBJ2-3 . TRBV5-1 17 . CASSLISSWQVRDTQYF TGCGCCAGCAGCTTGATATCGTCCTGGCAGGTCCGTGATACGCAGTATTTT
TRBJ2-1 TRBD2 TRBV5-4 16 once CASSPLAGVGNYEQFF TGTGCCAGCAGCCCGCTAGCGGGAGTAGGAAACTATGAGCAGTTCTTC
TRBJ1-5 TRBD1 TRBV28 15 . CASNGQGALLSPQHF TGTGCCAGCAACGGACAGGGGGCGTTATTATCGCCCCAGCATTTT
TRBJ2-3 . TRBV7-2 14 . CASSPAGRPDTQYF TGTGCCAGCAGCCCAGCGGGCCGCCCAGATACGCAGTATTTT
TRBJ2-7 TRBD1 TRBV28 14 . CASSLSRTGDEQYF TGTGCCAGCAGTTTATCCAGGACAGGGGACGAGCAGTACTTC
TRBJ2-7 . TRBV6-5 13 . CASSYRGSYEQYF TGTGCCAGCAGTTACCGGGGGTCCTACGAGCAGTACTTC
TRBJ1-2 . TRBV5-1 14 . CASSPSGGNYGYTF TGCGCCAGCAGCCCTTCGGGAGGCAACTATGGCTACACCTTC
TRBJ2-7 TRBD2 TRBV5-1 14 . CASSVLAGMFEQYF TGCGCCAGTTCAGTTCTAGCGGGTATGTTCGAGCAGTACTTC
TRBJ2-1 TRBD2 TRBV29-1 16 . CSVERLAGVVINEQFF TGCAGCGTTGAACGTTTAGCGGGAGTCGTAATCAATGAGCAGTTCTTC
TRBJ1-1 TRBD1 TRBV28 14 . CASSFDRVDTEAFF TGTGCCAGCAGCTTCGACAGGGTCGACACTGAAGCTTTCTTT
TRBJ1-4 . TRBV30 14 . CAWSPRPGNEKLFF TGTGCCTGGAGCCCCCGGCCGGGTAATGAAAAACTGTTTTTT
TRBJ1-5 . TRBV19 14 . CASSIRGDNQPQHF TGTGCTAGTAGTATACGGGGGGACAATCAGCCCCAGCATTTT
TRBJ1-4 . TRBV7-9 14 . CASGLSGHNEKLFF TGTGCCAGCGGCTTAAGCGGTCATAATGAAAAACTGTTTTTT
TRBJ2-7 TRBD2 TRBV5-8 17 . CASSPPPSGRVPYEQYF TGTGCCAGCAGCCCGCCCCCTAGCGGGAGGGTTCCCTACGAGCAGTACTTC
TRBJ2-1 TRBD1 TRBV9 15 . CASSLGLARQGEQFF TGTGCCAGCAGCCTCGGACTGGCTCGACAGGGTGAGCAGTTCTTC
TRBJ2-5 TRBD2 TRBV5-6 16 . CASSWGLLAGVETQYF TGTGCCAGCAGCTGGGGATTACTAGCGGGAGTAGAGACCCAGTACTTC
TRBJ1-1 . TRBV6-5 14 . CASSPGGRGTEAFF TGTGCCAGCAGCCCGGGGGGAAGGGGCACTGAAGCTTTCTTT
TRBJ1-1 . TRBV6-5 15 . CASSYGAPSSTEAFF TGTGCCAGCAGTTACGGGGCACCGTCGTCCACTGAAGCTTTCTTT
TRBJ2-3 . TRBV7-3 13 . CASSLRREGTQYF TGTGCCAGCAGCTTAAGGCGCGAGGGTACGCAGTATTTT
TRBJ1-4 . TRBV5-4 15 . CASSLSGRGGEKLFF TGTGCCAGCAGCTTGAGTGGGCGAGGGGGTGAAAAACTGTTTTTT
TRBJ1-1 TRBD1 TRBV28 14 . CASSRRDSVYEAFF TGTGCCAGCAGCCGTCGGGACAGCGTCTATGAAGCTTTCTTT
TRBJ2-7 TRBD1 TRBV6-6 14 . CASSLGQGSYEQYF TGTGCCAGCAGCCTTGGACAGGGCTCCTACGAGCAGTACTTC
TRBJ2-1 . TRBV5-8 14 . CASSSRTVVNEQFF TGTGCCAGCAGCTCTCGGACAGTTGTCAATGAGCAGTTCTTC
TRBJ2-7 . TRBV28 13 . CASLGQKFYEQYF TGTGCCAGCCTGGGGCAGAAATTCTACGAGCAGTACTTC
TRBJ1-2 . TRBV20-1 11 . CSAGVFGGYTF TGCAGTGCCGGGGTATTCGGTGGCTACACCTTC
TRBJ2-5 TRBD2 TRBV5-1 16 . CASSTSLAGVQETQYF TGCGCCAGCAGCACCTCCCTAGCGGGGGTTCAAGAGACCCAGTACTTC
TRBJ2-1 TRBD2 TRBV6-6 15 once CASSPGLAGVNEQFF TGTGCCAGCAGTCCTGGACTAGCGGGAGTCAATGAGCAGTTCTTC
TRBJ2-3 TRBD2 TRBV7-9 17 . CASSQGVGLAGSDTQYF TGTGCCAGCAGCCAAGGGGTTGGACTAGCGGGGTCAGATACGCAGTATTTT
TRBJ2-1 TRBD2 TRBV11-2 15 few CASSSSGGSYNEQFF TGTGCCAGCAGCTCGAGCGGGGGTTCCTACAATGAGCAGTTCTTC
TRBJ2-2 TRBD2 TRBV5-1 14 . CASSVAGGTGELFF TGCGCCAGCAGTGTAGCGGGAGGCACCGGGGAGCTGTTTTTT
TRBJ2-2 . TRBV7-7 15 . CASSLRRQDTGELFF TGTGCTAGCAGCTTACGACGGCAGGACACCGGGGAGCTGTTTTTT
TRBJ2-7 . TRBV19 13 . CASSIGREYEQYF TGTGCCAGTAGTATCGGTAGGGAGTACGAGCAGTACTTC
TRBJ2-1 . TRBV19 14 . CASSSRERYNEQFF TGTGCCAGTAGTTCACGGGAACGATACAATGAGCAGTTCTTC
TRBJ1-2 . TRBV7-9 13 . CASSLGRNYGYTF TGTGCCAGCAGCTTAGGCAGGAACTATGGCTACACCTTC
TRBJ2-2 . TRBV9 15 . CASSATTRSTGELFF TGTGCCAGCAGCGCAACAACTAGGTCCACCGGGGAGCTGTTTTTT
TRBJ1-2 . TRBV14 12 . CASSQGSEGYTF TGTGCCAGCAGCCAAGGGAGTGAAGGCTACACCTTC
TRBJ2-4 TRBD2 TRBV7-7 13 . CASSPREGGIQYF TGTGCTAGCAGTCCCCGGGAGGGCGGCATTCAGTACTTC
TRBJ2-5 . TRBV6-1 13 once CASSSDRKETQYF TGTGCCAGCAGCTCGGACAGAAAAGAGACCCAGTACTTC